Listed here is a single TCR beta chain. In the PCR, 60 Vbeta and 13 Jbeta primers were used. The method was immunoSEQ multiplex PCR; TCRdb's version includes in-frame clones alone and lacks a portion of them. The sample contains over 150,000 clones, 70% to 80% of which appear only once. This sample is part of a study of cytomegalovirus exposure and HLA in healthy donors. With 4 bases clipped from V and 8 bases from J, the junction kept 18 bases outside the gene matches. Germline CDR1 and CDR2: MDHEN and SYDVKM. The CDR3 has 17 residues. The sample comprised PBMCs. The genes are TRBV28 and TRBJ2-3; 7 nucleotides match TRBD2. This clonotype was obtained from a male donor in good health and CMV-seronegative. The CDR3 spells CASSSPFSGTIMITQYF. The CDR3 DNA sequence: TGTGCCAGCAGTTCCCCCTTCAGCGGGACGATTATGATTACGCAGTATTTT. The complete variable domain, with remaining parts taken from reference TRBV28 and TRBJ2-3, reads DVKVTQSSRYLVKRTGEKVFLECVQDMDHENMFWYRQDPGLGLRLIYFSYDVKMKEKGDIPEGYSVSREKKERFSLILESASTNQTSMYLCASSSPFSGTIMITQYFGPGTRLTVL.